The entry below describes one T cell receptor beta chain. The CDR3 is 17 residues long. Germline CDR1 is SEHNR and CDR2 is FQNEAQ (reference sequence). Trimming removed 4 bases at V and 4 bases at J, with 22 bases between. This record comes from a study of blood T cell repertoires in COVID-19. Across the whole study: The United States, Italy and Spain supplied acute and convalescent COVID-19 samples.

Per the original data handling: Nucleated cell number was recorded as an estimate derived from reference gene primer amplification. Sequenced by immunoSEQ multiplex PCR; TCRdb stores in-frame clones only, minus some. V and J calls and clone size are those listed in that table; D and trimming were worked out from the DNA. The sample comprises approximately 100,000 clones, approximately 93% of which are singletons, and roughly 0.99% rests with the top ten. The material sequenced was peripheral blood. The sequence was collected from a man in his fifties or sixties with acute or convalescent COVID-19. This chain uses TRBV7-9 with TRBJ1-2; D possibly corresponds to TRBD1 (6 bases). The CDR3 region is CASSSWTATPRPYGYTF. The CDR3 DNA sequence: TGTGCCAGCAGCTCCTGGACAGCGACCCCCCGGCCCTATGGCTACACCTTC.